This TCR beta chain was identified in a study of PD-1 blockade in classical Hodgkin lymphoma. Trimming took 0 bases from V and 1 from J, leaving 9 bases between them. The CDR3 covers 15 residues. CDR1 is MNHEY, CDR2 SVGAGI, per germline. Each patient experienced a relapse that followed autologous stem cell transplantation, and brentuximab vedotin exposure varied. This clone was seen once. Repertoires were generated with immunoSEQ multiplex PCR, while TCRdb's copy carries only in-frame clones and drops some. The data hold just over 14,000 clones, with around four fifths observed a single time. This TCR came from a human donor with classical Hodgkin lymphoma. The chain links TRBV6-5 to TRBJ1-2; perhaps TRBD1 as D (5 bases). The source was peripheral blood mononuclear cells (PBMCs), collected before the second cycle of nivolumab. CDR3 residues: CASSYSGTVNYGYTF. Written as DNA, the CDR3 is TGTGCCAGCAGTTACTCAGGGACGGTTAACTATGGCTACACCTTC.